The 10 T cell receptor beta chains in this list originate from one sample, sequenced in a study of T cell responses to AZD1222 COVID-19 vaccine. Profiling relied on immunoSEQ multiplex PCR, and the TCRdb table lists in-frame clones only, not all of them. This table holds 100,000 to 150,000 clones, more than 80% found once. Sequencing was performed on peripheral blood, taken on day 0 of AZD1222 vaccination. The receptors here all came from an adult in good health.

This clone appeared once. The V gene is TRBV15, the J gene TRBJ1-1, with D possibly being TRBD1 (6 bases). The CDR3 runs 14 residues. The germline V and J ends were trimmed by 0 bases and 11 bases, with 16 bases remaining between them. Germline V gene sequence: CDR1 LNHNV, CDR2 YYDKDF (reference sequence). CDR3 amino acids: CATSRESLGAEAFF. The CDR3, as DNA: TGTGCCACCAGCAGAGAATCATTGGGGGCGGAGGCTTTCTTT.

CDR3 coding DNA: TGTGCCAGCAGTGGCCGACTCCCCTGGGAGGAGACCCAGTACTTC. Protein product: CASSGRLPWEETQYF. The chain couples TRBV25-1 to TRBJ2-5; possible D gene TRBD2, 5 bases. Trimming left V 4 bases short and J 5 bases short, with 17 bases between. Germline CDR1 is MGHDK and CDR2 is SYGVNS. The CDR3 loop spans 15 amino acids. The complete variable domain, with remaining parts taken from reference TRBV25-1 and TRBJ2-5, reads EADIYQTPRYLVIGTGKKITLECSQTMGHDKMYWYQQDPGMELHLIHYSYGVNSTEKGDLSSESTVSRIRTEHFPLTLESARPSHTSQYLCASSGRLPWEETQYFGPGTRLLVL.

The chain recombines TRBV4-2 with TRBJ2-1; D gene unclear. With 2 bases removed from V and 0 bases from J, the gap between germline ends came to 8 bases. Germline-derived CDR1 and CDR2 are LGHNA and YNFKEQ. This CDR3 contains 15 residues. The DNA for the CDR3 is TGTGCCAGCAGCCAACTCTCCAGCTCCTACAATGAGCAGTTCTTC. The encoded protein is CASSQLSSSYNEQFF.

The chain joins TRBV9 to TRBJ1-2, with D hard to call. The CDR3 runs to 16 residues. Trimming took off 0 bases at V and 4 bases at J, with 16 bases between the two ends. Germline CDR1 and CDR2: SGDLS and YYNGEE. The CDR3 spells CASSVAIWAPGYGYTF. The DNA for the CDR3 is TGTGCCAGCAGCGTAGCTATTTGGGCCCCAGGCTATGGCTACACCTTC. The entire variable domain, with the rest obtained from reference TRBV9 and TRBJ1-2, is as follows: DSGVTQTPKHLITATGQRVTLRCSPRSGDLSVYWYQQSLDQGLQFLIQYYNGEERAKGNILERFSAQQFPDLHSELNLSSLELGDSALYFCASSVAIWAPGYGYTFGSGTRLTVV.

The chain joins TRBV7-9 to TRBJ1-6, with a weak D call TRBD1 (6 bases). Germline V CDR1 and CDR2: SEHNR, FQNEAQ (reference sequence). V was shortened by 5 bases and J by 9 bases, with 11 bases between the two germline ends. The CDR3 has 13 residues. CDR3 amino acids: CASSVEGGSPLHF. CDR3 in DNA: TGTGCCAGCAGCGTAGAGGGGGGTTCACCCCTCCACTTT.

This chain joins TRBV12-3 or TRBV12-4 and TRBJ2-1; no clear D. The CDR3 length is 12 residues. The V and J ends lost 2 bases and 11 bases respectively, with 10 bases between them. CDR3 DNA: TGTGCCAGCAGTTTAATCACTAACAAGCAGTTCTTC. Translated, it gives CASSLITNKQFF.

The chain combines TRBV27 with TRBJ1-1; D not certain. The CDR3 has 15 residues. Germline lookup yields CDR1 MNHEY and CDR2 SMNVEV (reference sequence). The ends were cut back, 3 bases at V and 5 bases at J, with 16 bases in the middle. This chain's CDR3 is CASSFSVGGNTEAFF. CDR3 DNA: TGTGCCAGCAGTTTTTCCGTTGGTGGAAATACTGAAGCTTTCTTT.

This clone is a singleton in its sample. The chain joins TRBV5-4 to TRBJ1-1; TRBD1 might be the D (5 bases). The CDR3 runs 17 residues. The V gene lost 4 bases and the J gene lost 1 base, with 20 bases spanning the gap. Germline V gene data show CDR1 as SGHNT and CDR2 as YYREEE (reference sequence). The CDR3 nucleotides are TGTGCCAGCAGCACCGCTCCCCCAGGGTGGGGGAACACTGAAGCTTTCTTT. Its translation: CASSTAPPGWGNTEAFF.

The chain uses TRBV2 and TRBJ2-3; D is perhaps TRBD2 (5 bases). Trimming stripped 4 bases from V and 0 bases from J, with 14 bases between. CDR3 length: 16 amino acids. Germline V lookup: CDR1 SNHLY, CDR2 FYNNEI. CDR3 sequence: CASSVKRRPSTDTQYF. In nucleotides, the CDR3 is TGTGCCAGCAGTGTGAAGCGGAGACCTAGCACAGATACGCAGTATTTT. Filled out from reference TRBV2 and TRBJ2-3, the complete variable domain reads EPEVTQTPSHQVTQMGQEVILRCVPISNHLYFYWYRQILGQKVEFLVSFYNNEISEKSEIFDDQFSVERPDGSNFTLKIRSTKLEDSAMYFCASSVKRRPSTDTQYFGPGTRLTVL.

The chain couples TRBV14 to TRBJ2-7, with 7 bases that match TRBD1. J gave up 1 base and V 3 bases, and 18 bases lay outside the gene matches. The CDR3 is 19 amino acids. The germline V gene encodes CDR1 SGHDN and CDR2 FVKESK. The CDR3 sequence: CASSHPIPSNRGKSYEQYF. CDR3 nucleotide sequence: TGTGCCAGCAGCCACCCCATTCCGAGTAACAGGGGAAAATCCTACGAGCAGTACTTC.